The 21 T cell receptor beta chains reported below all come from one sample, sequenced in a study of blood T cell repertoires in COVID-19. The repertoire was sequenced with immunoSEQ multiplex PCR; TCRdb's copy has only in-frame clones and lacks some. This sample has approximately 200,000 clones, with 65% to 85% found just once. Sequenced: peripheral blood. These receptors were collected from a woman aged 55-69 years with acute or convalescent COVID-19.

The chain uses TRBV4-1 and TRBJ2-1; 10 bases match TRBD2. This CDR3 is built from 15 residues. The V gene's germline CDR1 is MGHRA and CDR2 YSYEKL. Trimming cost V 5 bases and J 10 bases; bases outside gene matches: 11. The CDR3 DNA reads TGCGCCAGCAGCTCGCCAGCGGGGGGGTCATGGGAGCAGTTCTTC. Residues: CASSSPAGGSWEQFF.

The chain couples TRBV11-2 to TRBJ2-7; TRBD2 aligns across 7 bases. The germline gives CDR1 SGHAT, CDR2 FQNNGV. V lost 6 bases and J lost 12; bases outside the gene matches: 14. The CDR3 runs to 13 residues. Here the CDR3 reads CASSPTGGRVWYF. The CDR3 DNA reads as TGTGCCAGCAGTCCAACCGGGGGGAGGGTGTGGTACTTC. Full variable domain (missing parts from reference TRBV11-2 and TRBJ2-7): EAGVAQSPRYKIIEKRQSVAFWCNPISGHATLYWYQQILGQGPKLLIQFQNNGVVDDSQLPKDRFSAERLKGVDSTLKIQPAKLEDSAVYLCASSPTGGRVWYFGPGTRLTVT.

This clone was seen a handful of times. The V and J genes are TRBV3-1 (or the pseudogene TRBV3-2) and TRBJ1-1; the D is unclear. The V end lost 4 bases, the J end lost 8 bases, and 8 bases lay between the germline ends. This CDR3 region has 11 residues. CDR1 is LGHDT, CDR2 YNNKEL, per germline (reference sequence). In nucleotides, the CDR3 is TGTGCCAGCAGCCGGGCTGGGGAAGCTTTCTTT. This translates into CASSRAGEAFF.

This chain joins TRBV7-7 and TRBJ1-5; D gene unclear. Germline lookup yields CDR1 SSHAT and CDR2 FNYEAQ (reference sequence). The CDR3 is 13 amino acids. V shed 2 bases and J shed 5 bases, with 7 bases lying between them. The CDR3 DNA reads as TGTGCCAGCAGCTTAACCTTAGATCAGCCCCAGCATTTT. Its translation is CASSLTLDQPQHF. The whole variable domain, filled in from reference TRBV7-7 and TRBJ1-5, reads GAGVSQSPRYKVTKRGQDVTLRCDPISSHATLYWYQQALGQGPEFLTYFNYEAQPDKSGLPSDRFSAERPEGSISTLTIQRTEQRDSAMYRCASSLTLDQPQHFGDGTRLSIL.

This clone was detected only a few times. CDR3 nucleotides: TGTGCCAGCAGTTTTGGGGGGGCGACACTTAACTATGGCTACACCTTC. Translation gives CASSFGGATLNYGYTF. V gene TRBV28 combines with J gene TRBJ1-2; D may be TRBD1 (6 bases). Trimming removed 3 bases at V and 1 base at J, with 15 bases between. The CDR3 has 16 residues. Germline V gene lookup returns CDR1 MDHEN and CDR2 SYDVKM.

CDR3 loop: CASTPGWDKQYGYTF. The CDR3 coding sequence is TGTGCCAGTACCCCAGGTTGGGACAAACAGTATGGCTACACCTTC. The chain recombines TRBV19 with TRBJ1-2; tentatively, D is TRBD1 (6 bases). The V end lost 7 bases, the J end lost 5 bases, and 20 bases lay between the germline ends. The CDR3 has 15 residues. Germline V gene lookup returns CDR1 LNHDA and CDR2 SQIVND (reference sequence). The full variable domain, rest sourced from reference TRBV19 and TRBJ1-2, is DGGITQSPKYLFRKEGQNVTLSCEQNLNHDAMYWYRQDPGQGLRLIYYSQIVNDFQKGDIAEGYSVSREKKESFPLTVTSAQKNPTAFYLCASTPGWDKQYGYTFGSGTRLTVV.

The chain has TRBV20-1 and TRBJ2-5; 8 nucleotides match TRBD1. From germline, CDR1 is DFQATT and CDR2 SNEGSKA (reference sequence). CDR3 size: 15 residues. V shed 3 bases and J 5 bases; nucleotides not matched to a gene: 11. CDR3: CSASEWGRGRETQYF. The CDR3 DNA reads TGCAGTGCTAGTGAATGGGGCAGGGGGCGGGAGACCCAGTACTTC.

V gene TRBV29-1 combines with J gene TRBJ2-1; possibly TRBD1 for D (5 bases). The V and J ends lost 3 bases and 4 bases respectively, with 7 bases between them. Germline CDR1 reads SQVTM; CDR2 reads ANQGSEA. This CDR3 is 12 amino acids long. Written as DNA, the CDR3 is TGCAGCGTTGATCAGGGATACAATGAGCAGTTCTTC. It translates to CSVDQGYNEQFF.

The chain recombines TRBV19 with TRBJ1-2, with TRBD1 as a possible D gene (5 bases). Between the trimmed V and J ends, which lost 3 bases and 0 bases, there was a span of 14 bases. Germline V lookup: CDR1 LNHDA, CDR2 SQIVND (reference sequence). The CDR3 has 16 residues. CDR3 in amino acids: CASSIRPGNTNYGYTF. DNA of the CDR3: TGTGCCAGTAGTATCCGGCCAGGGAACACTAACTATGGCTACACCTTC.

V is TRBV7-9 and J is TRBJ1-4; 7 nucleotides align to TRBD1. J lost 7 bases, V lost 5 bases, and 10 bases had no gene match. Germline V gene data show CDR1 as SEHNR and CDR2 as FQNEAQ (reference sequence). The CDR3 spans 15 residues. This CDR3 is CASSLFRGPGEKLFF. The CDR3 region has the DNA TGTGCCAGCAGCCTCTTTAGGGGGCCTGGTGAAAAACTGTTTTTT. Using reference TRBV7-9 and TRBJ1-4 for the parts outside the CDR3, the full variable domain is DTGVSQNPRHKITKRGQNVTFRCDPISEHNRLYWYRQTLGQGPEFLTYFQNEAQLEKSRLLSDRFSAERPKGSFSTLEIQRTEQGDSAMYLCASSLFRGPGEKLFFGSGTQLSVL.

The chain is built from TRBV11-2 and TRBJ1-3; D remains ambiguous. Germline CDR1 and CDR2: SGHAT and FQNNGV. CDR3 length: 14 amino acids. V lost 1 base, J lost 2 bases, and 6 bases lay in between. The CDR3: CASSLGGTGNTIYF. As DNA, the CDR3 is TGTGCCAGCAGCTTAGGCGGGACTGGAAACACCATATATTTT.

The chain links TRBV9 to TRBJ2-7, with a tentative D call TRBD1 (6 bases). Germline-derived CDR1 and CDR2 are SGDLS and YYNGEE. This CDR3 has 12 residues. V was pared by 10 bases and J by 9 bases, with 20 bases between. The CDR3 protein is CAGAYRDSWQYF. CDR3 bases: TGTGCCGGCGCCTACAGGGATTCGTGGCAGTACTTC.

V usage is TRBV28 and J usage is TRBJ2-1; tentative D call: TRBD2 (5 bases). Germline assignment: CDR1 MDHEN and CDR2 SYDVKM. This CDR3 contains 15 residues. The ends were cut back, 6 bases at V and 1 base at J, with 13 bases in the middle. As DNA, the CDR3 is TGTGCCAGCAGCCCTGCCTCGGGATCCTACAATGAGCAGTTCTTC. Amino acids: CASSPASGSYNEQFF.

The rearrangement links TRBV9 to TRBJ1-3; D is undetermined. Germline V gives CDR1 SGDLS, CDR2 YYNGEE. V lost 0 bases and J lost 0, with 10 bases in between. CDR3 size: 16 residues. CDR3 DNA sequence: TGTGCCAGCAGCGTAGCGGAGGGTTTCTCTGGAAACACCATATATTTT. It translates to CASSVAEGFSGNTIYF.

This clone was counted between two and nine times. The J gene is TRBJ2-7, the V gene TRBV7-2, with 12 bases aligning to TRBD2. V lost 1 base, J lost 6 bases, and 1 base stayed unmatched. Germline values: CDR1 SGHTA, CDR2 FQGNSA. The CDR3 has 14 amino acids. The CDR3 region has the DNA TGTGCCAGCAGCTTAGGGGGACTAGCGGGCGAGCAGTACTTC. Protein sequence: CASSLGGLAGEQYF.

The chain combines TRBV3-1 (or the pseudogene TRBV3-2) with TRBJ2-7; TRBD1 might be the D (6 bases). The V gene lost 2 bases and the J gene lost 7 bases, with 9 bases spanning the gap. The CDR3 contains 12 residues. The germline gives CDR1 LGHDT, CDR2 YNNKEL (reference sequence). For the CDR3, the DNA is TGTGCCAGCAGCCAATCAGGGGTGGAGCAGTACTTC. Its protein product is CASSQSGVEQYF.

The chain uses TRBV2 and TRBJ1-2; unclear D gene. Germline V gene lookup returns CDR1 SNHLY and CDR2 FYNNEI. Trimming removed 7 bases at V and 1 base at J, with 7 bases between. This CDR3 comprises 12 residues. As DNA, the CDR3 is TGTGCCAGCACAGCGAATAACTATGGCTACACCTTC. Protein sequence: CASTANNYGYTF.

V gene TRBV3-1 (or the pseudogene TRBV3-2) combines with J gene TRBJ2-2; possible D gene TRBD1, 6 bases. Germline CDR1 reads LGHDT; CDR2 reads YNNKEL (reference sequence). V shed 1 base and J shed 3 bases, with 6 bases lying between them. CDR3 size: 14 residues. CDR3: CASSQAGDTGELFF. The CDR3 region has the DNA TGTGCCAGCAGCCAAGCAGGGGACACCGGGGAGCTGTTTTTT.

The V call is TRBV7-2, the J call TRBJ2-5; TRBD2 matches at 14 bases. Germline values: CDR1 SGHTA, CDR2 FQGNSA. The CDR3 consists of 16 residues. V was clipped by 4 bases and J by 3 bases; unmatched bases: 4. The CDR3 is CASSSTSGGVKETQYF. The DNA of the CDR3 is TGTGCCAGCAGCTCGACTAGCGGGGGGGTAAAAGAGACCCAGTACTTC.

The chain carries TRBV28 and TRBJ1-2; perhaps TRBD1 as D (5 bases). The ends were cut back, 6 bases at V and 8 bases at J, with 10 bases in the middle. The CDR3 is 11 amino acids. Germline loops: CDR1 MDHEN, CDR2 SYDVKM. The CDR3 DNA reads as TGTGCCAGCAGAGAACCAGGGGGCTACACCTTC. Translation gives CASREPGGYTF.

CDR3 loop: CASSPGQGFSAFF. The DNA for the CDR3 is TGTGCCAGCTCTCCCGGACAGGGGTTTTCGGCTTTCTTT. The J gene is TRBJ1-1, the V gene TRBV18; 9 bases map to TRBD1. The V gene end was trimmed by 6 bases and the J gene end by 11 bases; junction bases not matched to a gene: 10. Per the germline V gene, CDR1 is KGHSH and CDR2 is LQKENI. The CDR3 spans 13 residues.